The source of this T cell receptor beta chain is a study of OX40 agonist ivuxolimab in advanced cancers. CDR1 and CDR2 (germline): SGHDT, YYEEEE. The CDR3 is 14 residues long. The V segment lost 4 bases and the J segment 4 bases; nucleotides outside the gene matches: 4. Assay: immunoSEQ multiplex PCR; the TCRdb copy retains only in-frame clones and omits some. The sample yields about 49,000 clones, about 79% seen once. The chain couples TRBV5-6 to TRBJ2-1; 8 bases map to TRBD1. The source is an adult with an advanced solid tumor such as melanoma, head and neck, liver or kidney cancer. Sequenced here: CD4+ or CD8+ T cells sorted from blood, sampled in a trial of the OX40 agonist ivuxolimab. In DNA, the CDR3 is TGTGCCAGCAGCCCGCGGGACAGGTACAATGAGCAGTTCTTC. Translating gives CASSPRDRYNEQFF.